This TCR beta chain was captured in a study of neurological immune-mediated disorders (dated by TCRdb to between 2018 and 2021). A note on the overall study: Among the roughly 35 multiple sclerosis patients, approximately 31 had relapsing-remitting MS and 3 had secondary progressive MS. The cohort comprised 68 subjects: approximately 15 HAM/TSP patients, 35 or so multiple sclerosis patients and 20 or so healthy controls. Peripheral blood TCR-beta repertoires from patients with HTLV-I-associated myelopathy (HAM/TSP), patients with multiple sclerosis, and healthy controls were compared in the study using UMI-based sequencing. Longitudinal samples, technical triplicates and paired sorted CD4+ and CD8+ T-cell subsets, alongside PBMC samples, were included among the 90 to 130 TCR-beta libraries.

Libraries from unsorted PBMCs were made from 2 million PBMCs kept in RNAlater at -80 degrees C until RNA extraction. The multiple sclerosis patients were enrolled in a US clinical protocol that used magnetic resonance imaging to evaluate disease progression. Peripheral blood was subjected to Ficoll-Hypaque density gradient centrifugation to isolate PBMCs, which were then cryopreserved in liquid nitrogen. Overall study results and their limits: Repertoires from 18 of 34 MS patients were grouped by phylogenetic analysis into a cluster of related CDR3 sequences, suggesting a possible repertoire-level signature. Expanded clones from different subjects shared no identical CDR3 amino acid sequences, which suggests that TCR-beta repertoires were private in all groups. No association of the MS cluster with clinical or MRI features was observed, and the need for larger cohorts was stated by the authors. TCR clonal expansion was greatest in HAM/TSP patients and smallest in MS patients, who ranked below even healthy controls.

There are many counts of this clonotype. Its target antigen remains unknown. Nothing much larger sits one base from this clone, and base qualities are not available. Deletion took 4 bases off V and 6 bases off J, with a span of 13 bases between the germline ends. The germline V gene encodes CDR1 DFQATT and CDR2 SNEGSKA (reference sequence). The CDR3 starts with the cysteine, ends with the phenylalanine, and has 14 residues. Only the CDR3 DNA is retained, 42 bases long and in frame from the first base. cDNA was synthesized by template-switch 5'RACE using a primer carrying a 10-nucleotide random unique molecular identifier by which each TCR transcript was tagged. Over 200 million TCR-beta sequences, covering 15-18 subjects, were produced in each sequencing run. The RNeasy kit was used for extraction of total RNA. The KAPA Real-time Library Amplification kit was used to amplify TCR-beta VDJ regions with primers targeting the TCR constant region and the 5'RACE anchor. Sample indexes and Illumina adaptors were added in a first PCR, after which library yield was increased in a second PCR. After Ampure bead purification, the TCR product of roughly 650 bp was size-selected on a 2% E-gel SizeSelection system. Before pooling, library quality was checked on a Bioanalyzer, concentration was measured with Qubit, and libraries were quantified with the Kapa Library Quantification kit. An Illumina HiSeq 2500 sequenced the libraries paired-end 2 x 150 bp. To increase sequence diversity, about 25-31% phiX was spiked into each library pool. The authors processed their data as follows. The quality-filtered reads were processed with the UMI-based MiGEC pipeline, whose error correction step removed more than 75% of the raw TCR sequences. VDJ genes were aligned to IMGT germline references, and each clonotype was defined by a unique CDR3 amino acid sequence together with V-J genes. Clonal expansion, Shannon diversity, and CDR3 relatedness (CalcPairwiseDistances, ClusterSamples) were evaluated with VDJtools, and phylogenetic trees were built with CLCbio workbench. A clone was classed as expanded if it had 8 or more unique UMIs, a cutoff based on coefficient-of-variation modelling across technical triplicates. TCRdb redid the processing of the public reads, applying fastp at Q25 and MiXCR, and retained in-frame beta chains. Records with the same CDR3 protein are collapsed into one entry carrying the most frequent genes and DNA. TCRdb, not the original authors, processed these V and J calls. The sample yields 85,000 to 90,000 distinct CDR3 sequences; roughly 3.3% were counted once. The ten largest clonotypes hold around 3.1% of the sample.

The source of this sequence is a woman aged 50 to 65 with multiple sclerosis. The sample comprised PBMCs. The rearrangement combines TRBV20-1 with TRBJ1-6, with no confidently assigned D gene. The CDR3 is CSANPGQTNSPLHF. Read as DNA, the sequence is TGCAGTGCTAACCCTGGGCAGACTAATTCACCCCTCCACTTT.